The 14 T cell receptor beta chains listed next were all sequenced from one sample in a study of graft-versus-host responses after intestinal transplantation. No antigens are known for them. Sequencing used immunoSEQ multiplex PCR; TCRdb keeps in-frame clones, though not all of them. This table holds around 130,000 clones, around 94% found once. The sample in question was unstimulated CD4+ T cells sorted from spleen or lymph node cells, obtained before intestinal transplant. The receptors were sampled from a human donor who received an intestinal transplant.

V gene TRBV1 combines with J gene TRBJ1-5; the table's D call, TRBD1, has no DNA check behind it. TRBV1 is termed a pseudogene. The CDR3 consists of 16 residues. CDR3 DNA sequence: TGCACCAGCAGCCAGCGAGACAGGGTACGCAATCAGCCCCAGCATTTT. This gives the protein CTSSQRDRVRNQPQHF.

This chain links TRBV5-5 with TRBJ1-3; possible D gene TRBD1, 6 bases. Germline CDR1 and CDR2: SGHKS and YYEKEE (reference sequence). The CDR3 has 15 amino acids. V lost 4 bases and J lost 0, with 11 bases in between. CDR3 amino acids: CASSHGQTSGNTIYF. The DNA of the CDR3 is TGTGCCAGCAGCCACGGACAGACCTCTGGAAACACCATATATTTT.

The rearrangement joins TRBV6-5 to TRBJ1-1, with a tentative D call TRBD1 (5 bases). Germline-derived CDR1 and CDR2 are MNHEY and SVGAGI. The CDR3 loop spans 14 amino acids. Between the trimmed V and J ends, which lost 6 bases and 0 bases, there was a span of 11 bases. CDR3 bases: TGTGCCAGCAGCGAGGGGCGGTTGAACACTGAAGCTTTCTTT. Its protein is CASSEGRLNTEAFF.

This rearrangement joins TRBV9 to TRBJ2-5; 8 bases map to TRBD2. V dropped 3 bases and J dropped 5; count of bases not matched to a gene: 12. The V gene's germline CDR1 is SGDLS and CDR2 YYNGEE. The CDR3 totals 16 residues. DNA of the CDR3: TGTGCCAGCAGCGCCTTAGCGGGGCGGGATTTTGAGACCCAGTACTTC. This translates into CASSALAGRDFETQYF.

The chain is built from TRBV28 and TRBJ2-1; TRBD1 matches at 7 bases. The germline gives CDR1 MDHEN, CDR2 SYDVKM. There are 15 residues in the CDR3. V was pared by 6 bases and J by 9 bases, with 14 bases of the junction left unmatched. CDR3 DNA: TGTGCCAGCAGGAACGTGGACAGGTCAAGCGGTGAGCAGTTCTTC. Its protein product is CASRNVDRSSGEQFF.

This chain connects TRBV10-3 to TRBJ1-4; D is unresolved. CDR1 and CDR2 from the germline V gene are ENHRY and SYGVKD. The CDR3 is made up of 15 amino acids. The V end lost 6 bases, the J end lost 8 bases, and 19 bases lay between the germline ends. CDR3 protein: CAIRPPWRFCEKLFF. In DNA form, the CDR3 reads TGTGCCATCAGGCCCCCTTGGCGGTTTTGCGAAAAACTGTTTTTT.

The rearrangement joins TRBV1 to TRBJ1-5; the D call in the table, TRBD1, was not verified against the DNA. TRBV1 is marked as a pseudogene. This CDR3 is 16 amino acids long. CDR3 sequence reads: CTSSTRDTGSNQPQHF. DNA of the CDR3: TGCACCAGCAGCACCCGGGACACAGGCAGCAATCAGCCCCAGCATTTT.

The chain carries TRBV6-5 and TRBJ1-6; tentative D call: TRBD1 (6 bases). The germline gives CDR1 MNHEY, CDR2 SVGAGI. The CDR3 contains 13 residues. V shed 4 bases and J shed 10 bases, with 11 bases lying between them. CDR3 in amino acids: CASSFNRESPLHF. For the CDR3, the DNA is TGTGCCAGCAGTTTCAACAGGGAATCACCCCTCCACTTT.

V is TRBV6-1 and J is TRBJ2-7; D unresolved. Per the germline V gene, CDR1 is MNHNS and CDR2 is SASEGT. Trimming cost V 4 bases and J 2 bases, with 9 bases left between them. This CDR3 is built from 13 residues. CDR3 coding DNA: TGTGCCAGCAGTGCAGGACGTACCTACGAGCAGTACTTC. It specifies CASSAGRTYEQYF.

CDR3 coding DNA: TGCGCCAGCAGCTTGGTTACAGGGGGCGGGGAGACCCAGTACTTC. This gives the protein CASSLVTGGGETQYF. The rearrangement joins TRBV5-1 to TRBJ2-5; 9 bases align to TRBD1. V shed 0 bases and J 5 bases; nucleotides not matched to a gene: 5. CDR1 and CDR2 (germline): SGHRS, YFSETQ. This CDR3 spans 15 amino acids.

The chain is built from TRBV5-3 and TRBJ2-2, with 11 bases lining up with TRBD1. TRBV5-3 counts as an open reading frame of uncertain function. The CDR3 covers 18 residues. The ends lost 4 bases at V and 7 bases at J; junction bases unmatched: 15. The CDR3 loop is CARSKKNTAGQGDGELFF. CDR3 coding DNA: TGTGCCAGAAGCAAAAAGAATACAGCGGGACAGGGGGACGGGGAGCTGTTTTTT.

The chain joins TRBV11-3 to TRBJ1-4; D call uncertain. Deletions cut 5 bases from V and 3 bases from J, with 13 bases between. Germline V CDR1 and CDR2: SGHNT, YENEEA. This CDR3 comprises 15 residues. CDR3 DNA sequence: TGTGCCAGCAGCCGCCGGAAGGGTGCTAATGAAAAACTGTTTTTT. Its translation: CASSRRKGANEKLFF.

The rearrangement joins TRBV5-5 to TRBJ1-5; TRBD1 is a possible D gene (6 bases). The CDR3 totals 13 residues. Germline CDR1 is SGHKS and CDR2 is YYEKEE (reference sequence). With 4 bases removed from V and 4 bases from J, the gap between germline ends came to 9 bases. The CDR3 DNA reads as TGTGCCAGCAGCCTGGACAGTAATCAGCCCCAGCATTTT. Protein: CASSLDSNQPQHF.

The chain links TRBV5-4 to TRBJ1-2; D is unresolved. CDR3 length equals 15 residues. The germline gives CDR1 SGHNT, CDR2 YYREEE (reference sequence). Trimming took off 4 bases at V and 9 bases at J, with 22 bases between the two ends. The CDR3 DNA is TGTGCCAGCAGCCCCGGATATAGCCCAATGGAGAGCTACACCTTC. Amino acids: CASSPGYSPMESYTF.